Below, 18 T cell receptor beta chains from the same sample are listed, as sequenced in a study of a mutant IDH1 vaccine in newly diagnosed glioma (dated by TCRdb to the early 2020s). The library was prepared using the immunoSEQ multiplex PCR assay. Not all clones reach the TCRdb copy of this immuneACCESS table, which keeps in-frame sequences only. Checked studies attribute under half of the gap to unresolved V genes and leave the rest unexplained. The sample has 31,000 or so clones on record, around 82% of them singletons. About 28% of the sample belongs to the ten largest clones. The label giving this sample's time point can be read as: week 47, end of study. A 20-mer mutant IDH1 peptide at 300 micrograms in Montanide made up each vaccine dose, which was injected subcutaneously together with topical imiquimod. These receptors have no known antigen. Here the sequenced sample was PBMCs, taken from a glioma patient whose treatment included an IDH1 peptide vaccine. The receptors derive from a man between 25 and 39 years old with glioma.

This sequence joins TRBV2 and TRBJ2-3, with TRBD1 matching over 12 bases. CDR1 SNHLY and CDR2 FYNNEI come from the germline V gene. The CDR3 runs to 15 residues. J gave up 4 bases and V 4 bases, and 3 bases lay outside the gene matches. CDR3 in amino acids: CASSGGTGGPDTQYF. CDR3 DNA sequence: TGTGCCAGCAGTGGGGGGACAGGGGGCCCAGATACGCAGTATTTT.

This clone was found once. Here the CDR3 DNA reads TGTGCCAGCAGTTACTTCCGTCAGAATTCACCCCTCCACTTT. Its translation is CASSYFRQNSPLHF. The chain joins TRBV6-6 to TRBJ1-6, with unresolved D. The CDR3 spans 14 residues. V dropped 1 base and J dropped 7 bases, with 8 bases sitting between them. In germline, CDR1 is MNHNY, CDR2 SVGAGI (reference sequence).

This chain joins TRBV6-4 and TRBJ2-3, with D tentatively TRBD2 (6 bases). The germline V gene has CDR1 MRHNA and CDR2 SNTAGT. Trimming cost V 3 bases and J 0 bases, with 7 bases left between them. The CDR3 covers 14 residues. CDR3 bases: TGTGCCAGCAGTGAGAGCGGGAGCACAGATACGCAGTATTTT. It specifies CASSESGSTDTQYF.

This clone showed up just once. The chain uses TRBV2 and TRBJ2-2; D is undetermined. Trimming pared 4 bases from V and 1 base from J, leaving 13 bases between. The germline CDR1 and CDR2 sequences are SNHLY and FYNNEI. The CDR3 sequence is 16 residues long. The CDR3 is CASSVKGDGNTGELFF. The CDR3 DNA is TGTGCCAGCAGTGTTAAGGGCGATGGGAACACCGGGGAGCTGTTTTTT.

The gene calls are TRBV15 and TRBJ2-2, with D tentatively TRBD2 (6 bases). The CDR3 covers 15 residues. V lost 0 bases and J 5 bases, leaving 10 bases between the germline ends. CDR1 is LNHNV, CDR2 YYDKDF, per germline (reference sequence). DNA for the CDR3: TGTGCCACCAGCAGAGATCCCCGGGGGACCGGGGAGCTGTTTTTT. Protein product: CATSRDPRGTGELFF.

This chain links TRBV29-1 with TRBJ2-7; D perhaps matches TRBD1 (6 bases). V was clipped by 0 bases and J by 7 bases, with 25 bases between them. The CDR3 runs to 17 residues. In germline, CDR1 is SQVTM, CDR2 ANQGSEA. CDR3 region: CSVEDPDGTPYAGEQYF. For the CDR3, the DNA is TGCAGCGTTGAAGACCCAGACGGGACACCCTACGCTGGTGAGCAGTACTTC.

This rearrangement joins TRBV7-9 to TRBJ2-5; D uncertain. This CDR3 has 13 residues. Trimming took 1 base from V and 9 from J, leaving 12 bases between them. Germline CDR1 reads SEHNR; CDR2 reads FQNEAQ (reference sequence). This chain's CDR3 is CASSLVSTIAQYF. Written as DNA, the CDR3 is TGTGCCAGCAGCTTAGTTAGCACCATAGCCCAGTACTTC.

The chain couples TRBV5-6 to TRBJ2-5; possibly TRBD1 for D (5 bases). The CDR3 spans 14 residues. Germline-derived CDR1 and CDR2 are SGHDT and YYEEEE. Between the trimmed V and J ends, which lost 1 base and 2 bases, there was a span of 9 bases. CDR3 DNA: TGTGCCAGCAGCTTGAATTCAGGGCAAGAGACCCAGTACTTC. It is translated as CASSLNSGQETQYF.

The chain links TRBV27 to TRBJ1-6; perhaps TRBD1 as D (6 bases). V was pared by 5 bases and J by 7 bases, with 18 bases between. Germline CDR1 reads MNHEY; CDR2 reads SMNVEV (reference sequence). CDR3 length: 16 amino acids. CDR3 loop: CASSPQGGFRNSPLHF. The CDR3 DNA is TGTGCCAGCAGTCCCCAAGGGGGTTTCCGCAATTCACCCCTCCACTTT.

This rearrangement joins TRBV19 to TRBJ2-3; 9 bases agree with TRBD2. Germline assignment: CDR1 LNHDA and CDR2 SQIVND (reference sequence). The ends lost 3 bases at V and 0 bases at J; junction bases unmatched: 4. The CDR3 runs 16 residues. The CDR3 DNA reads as TGTGCCAGTAGTATTAGGGGACTAGCTAGCACAGATACGCAGTATTTT. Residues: CASSIRGLASTDTQYF.

CDR3 loop: CASSLTGHAYNEQFF. DNA of the CDR3: TGTGCCAGCAGCCTTACAGGACACGCCTACAATGAGCAGTTCTTC. The V gene is TRBV2, the J gene TRBJ2-1, with D perhaps matching TRBD1 (5 bases). Between the trimmed V and J ends, which lost 6 bases and 2 bases, there was a span of 14 bases. The CDR3 extends over 15 amino acids. CDR1 and CDR2 (germline): SNHLY, FYNNEI.

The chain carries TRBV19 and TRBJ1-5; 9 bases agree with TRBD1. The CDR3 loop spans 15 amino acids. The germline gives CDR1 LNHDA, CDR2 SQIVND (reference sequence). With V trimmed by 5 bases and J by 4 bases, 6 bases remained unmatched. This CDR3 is CASSRGTGQNQPQHF. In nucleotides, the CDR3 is TGTGCCAGTAGTCGGGGGACAGGGCAAAATCAGCCCCAGCATTTT.

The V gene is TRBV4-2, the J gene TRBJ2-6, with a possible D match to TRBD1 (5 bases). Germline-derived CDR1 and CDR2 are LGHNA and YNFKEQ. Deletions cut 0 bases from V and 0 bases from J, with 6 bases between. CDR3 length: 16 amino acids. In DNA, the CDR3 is TGTGCCAGCAGCCAAGAAGACAGCTCTGGGGCCAACGTCCTGACTTTC. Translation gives CASSQEDSSGANVLTF.

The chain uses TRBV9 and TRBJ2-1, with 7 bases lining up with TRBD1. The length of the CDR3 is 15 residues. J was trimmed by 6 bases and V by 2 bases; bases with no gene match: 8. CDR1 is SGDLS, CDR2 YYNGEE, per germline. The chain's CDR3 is CASSVSGGPFNEQFF. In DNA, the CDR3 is TGTGCCAGCAGCGTTTCAGGGGGTCCTTTCAATGAGCAGTTCTTC. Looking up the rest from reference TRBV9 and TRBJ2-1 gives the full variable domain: DSGVTQTPKHLITATGQRVTLRCSPRSGDLSVYWYQQSLDQGLQFLIQYYNGEERAKGNILERFSAQQFPDLHSELNLSSLELGDSALYFCASSVSGGPFNEQFFGPGTRLTVL.

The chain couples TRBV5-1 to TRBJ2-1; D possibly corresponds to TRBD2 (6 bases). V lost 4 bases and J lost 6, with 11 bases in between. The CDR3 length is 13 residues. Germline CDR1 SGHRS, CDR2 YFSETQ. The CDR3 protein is CASSKEGINEQFF. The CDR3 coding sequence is TGCGCCAGCAGCAAGGAGGGGATCAATGAGCAGTTCTTC.

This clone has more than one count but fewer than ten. For the CDR3, the DNA is TGTGCCAGCAGTTTCCGGACACCCTCCGTTTATGGCTACACCTTC. The encoded protein is CASSFRTPSVYGYTF. V usage is TRBV28 and J usage is TRBJ1-2; TRBD1 is a possible D gene (5 bases). This CDR3 has 15 residues. Germline lookup yields CDR1 MDHEN and CDR2 SYDVKM. The V and J ends lost 3 bases and 5 bases respectively, with 16 bases between them.

The CDR3: CAWSTPLGPQHF. The CDR3 DNA reads as TGTGCCTGGAGTACCCCCCTGGGGCCCCAGCATTTT. This sequence joins TRBV30 and TRBJ1-5; no firm D call. V was clipped by 2 bases and J by 9 bases, with 11 bases between them. The CDR3 is made up of 12 amino acids. Germline values: CDR1 GTSNPN, CDR2 SVGIG (reference sequence).

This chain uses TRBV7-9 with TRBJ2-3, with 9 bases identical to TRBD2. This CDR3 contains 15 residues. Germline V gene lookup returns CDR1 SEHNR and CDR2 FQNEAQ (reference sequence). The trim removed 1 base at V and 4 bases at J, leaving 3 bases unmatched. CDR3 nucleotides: TGTGCCAGCAGCTTAGGGGGCGGGAGGGCAGATACGCAGTATTTT. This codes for CASSLGGGRADTQYF.